This TCR beta chain derives from a study of T cell responses to AZD1222 COVID-19 vaccine. Study conclusions and caveats: Spike-specific TCR breadth and depth were elevated following two AZD1222 doses.

Only in-frame clones appear in the TCRdb table, and some are missing; sequencing was by immunoSEQ multiplex PCR. This table has 160,000 or so clones, 80% to 90% appearing once. CDR3 length: 11 amino acids. Germline values: CDR1 SGHDN, CDR2 FVKESK. Trimming stripped 4 bases from V and 4 bases from J, with 5 bases between. Regarding this clone: The antigen is unknown. The sample carries other DNA sequences with the same CDR3.

The sequence derives from an adult who had recovered from COVID-19. The chain joins TRBV14 to TRBJ2-7; the D is unclear. The sequencing used peripheral blood, collected after recovery from COVID-19. The CDR3 region has the DNA TGTGCCAGCAGCCGAGCATACGAGCAGTACTTC. Translation: CASSRAYEQYF.